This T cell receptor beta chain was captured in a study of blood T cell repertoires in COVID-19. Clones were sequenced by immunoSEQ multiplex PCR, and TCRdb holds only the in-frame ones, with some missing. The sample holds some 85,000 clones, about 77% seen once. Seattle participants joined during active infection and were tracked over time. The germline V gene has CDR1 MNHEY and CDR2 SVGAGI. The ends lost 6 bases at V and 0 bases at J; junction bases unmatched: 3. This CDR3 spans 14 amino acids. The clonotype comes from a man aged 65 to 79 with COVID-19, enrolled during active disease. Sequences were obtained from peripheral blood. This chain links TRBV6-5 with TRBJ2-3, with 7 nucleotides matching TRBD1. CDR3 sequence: CASRVGQSTDTQYF. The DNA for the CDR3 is TGTGCCAGCAGAGTGGGACAGAGCACAGATACGCAGTATTTT.